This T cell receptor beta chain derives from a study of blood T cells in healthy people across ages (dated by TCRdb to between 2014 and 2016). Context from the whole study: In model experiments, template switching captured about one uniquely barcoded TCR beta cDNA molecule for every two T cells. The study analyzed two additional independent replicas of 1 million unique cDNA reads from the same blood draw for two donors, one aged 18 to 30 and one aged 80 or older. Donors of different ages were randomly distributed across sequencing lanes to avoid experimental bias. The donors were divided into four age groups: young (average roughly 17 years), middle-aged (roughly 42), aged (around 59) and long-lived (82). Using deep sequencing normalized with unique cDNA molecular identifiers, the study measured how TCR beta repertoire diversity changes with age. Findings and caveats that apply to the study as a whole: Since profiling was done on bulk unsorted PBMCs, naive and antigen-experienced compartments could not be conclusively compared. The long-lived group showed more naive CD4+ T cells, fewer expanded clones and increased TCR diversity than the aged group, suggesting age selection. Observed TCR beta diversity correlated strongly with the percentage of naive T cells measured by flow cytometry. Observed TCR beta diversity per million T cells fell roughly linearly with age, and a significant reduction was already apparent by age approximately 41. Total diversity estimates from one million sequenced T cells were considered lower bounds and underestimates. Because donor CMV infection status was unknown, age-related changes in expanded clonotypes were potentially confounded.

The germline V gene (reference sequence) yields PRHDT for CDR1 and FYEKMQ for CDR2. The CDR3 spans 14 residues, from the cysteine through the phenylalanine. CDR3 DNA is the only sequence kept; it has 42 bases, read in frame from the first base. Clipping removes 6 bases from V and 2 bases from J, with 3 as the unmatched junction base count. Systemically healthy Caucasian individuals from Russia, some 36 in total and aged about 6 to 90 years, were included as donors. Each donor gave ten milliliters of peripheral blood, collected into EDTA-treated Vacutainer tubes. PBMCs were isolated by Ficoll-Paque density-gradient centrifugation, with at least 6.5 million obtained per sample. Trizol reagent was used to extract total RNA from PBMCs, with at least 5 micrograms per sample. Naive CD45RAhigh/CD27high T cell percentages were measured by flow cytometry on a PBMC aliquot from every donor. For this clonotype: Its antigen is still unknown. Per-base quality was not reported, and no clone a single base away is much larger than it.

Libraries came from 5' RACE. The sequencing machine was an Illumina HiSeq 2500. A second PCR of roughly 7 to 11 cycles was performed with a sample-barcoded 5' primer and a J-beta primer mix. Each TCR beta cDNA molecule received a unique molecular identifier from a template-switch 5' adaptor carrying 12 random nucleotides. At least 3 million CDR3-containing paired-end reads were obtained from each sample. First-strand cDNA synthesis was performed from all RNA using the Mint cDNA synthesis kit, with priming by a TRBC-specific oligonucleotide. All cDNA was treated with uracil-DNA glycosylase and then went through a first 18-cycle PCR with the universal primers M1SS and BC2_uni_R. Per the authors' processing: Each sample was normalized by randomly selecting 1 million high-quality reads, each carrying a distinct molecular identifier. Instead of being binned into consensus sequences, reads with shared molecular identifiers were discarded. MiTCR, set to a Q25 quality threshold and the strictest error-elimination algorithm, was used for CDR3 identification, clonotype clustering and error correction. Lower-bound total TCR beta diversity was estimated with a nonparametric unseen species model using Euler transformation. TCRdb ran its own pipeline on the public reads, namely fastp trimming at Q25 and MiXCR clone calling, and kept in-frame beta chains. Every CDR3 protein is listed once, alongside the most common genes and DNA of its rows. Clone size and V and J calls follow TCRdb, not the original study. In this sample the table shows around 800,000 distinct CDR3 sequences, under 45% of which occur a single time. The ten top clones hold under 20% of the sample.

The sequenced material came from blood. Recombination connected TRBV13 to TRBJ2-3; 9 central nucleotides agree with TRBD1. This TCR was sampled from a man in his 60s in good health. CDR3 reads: CASRDRGSTDTQYF. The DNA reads TGTGCCAGCAGGGACAGGGGTTCCACAGATACGCAGTATTTT.